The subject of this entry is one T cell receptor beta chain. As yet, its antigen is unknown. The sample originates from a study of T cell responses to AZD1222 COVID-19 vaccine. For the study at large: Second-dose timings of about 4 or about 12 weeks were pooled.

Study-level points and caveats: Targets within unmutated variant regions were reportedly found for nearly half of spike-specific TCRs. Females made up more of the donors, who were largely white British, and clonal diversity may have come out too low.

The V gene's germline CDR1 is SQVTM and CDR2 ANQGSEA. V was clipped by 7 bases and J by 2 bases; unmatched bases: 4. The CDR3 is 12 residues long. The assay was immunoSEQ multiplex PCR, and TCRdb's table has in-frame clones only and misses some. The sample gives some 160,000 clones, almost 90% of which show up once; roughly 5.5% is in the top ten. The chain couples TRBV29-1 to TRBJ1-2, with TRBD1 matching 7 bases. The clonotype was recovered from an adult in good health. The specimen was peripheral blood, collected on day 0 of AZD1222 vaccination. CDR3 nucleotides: TGCAGCGCCAAGGACAGGAACTATGGCTACACCTTC. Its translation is CSAKDRNYGYTF.